The 12 T cell receptor beta chains presented below share a single source sample, sequenced in a study of control samples from healthy donors and cancer patients. Assay: immunoSEQ multiplex PCR; the TCRdb copy retains only in-frame clones and omits some. The sample has tens of thousands of clones; about nine tenths are singletons. Sequenced input: blood. These receptors all stem from a man aged 25 to 40 in good health.

V usage is TRBV12-3 or TRBV12-4 and J usage is TRBJ2-1, with 9 nucleotides matching TRBD2. This CDR3 is built from 13 residues. V trimming: 6 bases; J trimming: 9 bases; junction bases outside the gene matches: 6. CDR3 loop: CASRVAGAAEQFF. The CDR3 region has the DNA TGTGCCAGCAGGGTAGCGGGAGCTGCTGAGCAGTTCTTC.

This chain joins TRBV9 and TRBJ2-7; D gene unclear. This CDR3 spans 15 amino acids. Germline CDR1 and CDR2: SGDLS and YYNGEE. Trimming pared 4 bases from V and 6 bases from J, leaving 20 bases between. CDR3 residues: CASSPDGGWMREQYF. DNA of the CDR3: TGTGCCAGCAGCCCCGATGGCGGATGGATGCGCGAGCAGTACTTC.

The CDR3 coding sequence is TGCGCCAGCAGCTTACCCGGGACAGGGGCAGGGGAGCAGTACTTC. Protein sequence: CASSLPGTGAGEQYF. This chain joins TRBV5-1 and TRBJ2-7; 10 bases map to TRBD1. After removal of 2 bases from V and 7 bases from J, the junction contained 9 bases not matched to a gene. This CDR3 has 15 residues. Germline lookup yields CDR1 SGHRS and CDR2 YFSETQ.

In DNA form, the CDR3 reads TGTGCCAGCGCCCCCCCGATACGGGACAGCGACTATGGCTACACCTTC. This codes for CASAPPIRDSDYGYTF. V usage is TRBV2 and J usage is TRBJ1-2, with TRBD1 identical over 7 bases. CDR3 length equals 16 residues. Germline-derived CDR1 and CDR2 are SNHLY and FYNNEI. Unmatched junction bases numbered 15, after V lost 8 bases and J lost 3 bases.

The chain has TRBV7-8 and TRBJ1-5; D gene uncertain. CDR3 size: 17 residues. The germline V gene has CDR1 SGHVS and CDR2 FQNEAQ. Trimming cost V 6 bases and J 4 bases, with 22 bases left between them. Here the CDR3 DNA reads TGTGCCAGCAGTCTTTACAGCAGCCAGCTTTCAAATCAGCCCCAGCATTTT. It translates to CASSLYSSQLSNQPQHF.

The rearrangement links TRBV30 to TRBJ1-1; D unresolved. V lost 0 bases and J lost 0, with 11 bases in between. The CDR3 is 15 amino acids. Germline loops: CDR1 GTSNPN, CDR2 SVGIG (reference sequence). The CDR3 nucleotides are TGTGCCTGGAGTGTACTGGGGATAATGAACACTGAAGCTTTCTTT. Translation: CAWSVLGIMNTEAFF. The full variable domain, rest sourced from reference TRBV30 and TRBJ1-1, is SQTIHQWPATLVQPVGSPLSLECTVEGTSNPNLYWYRQAAGRGLQLLFYSVGIGQISSEVPQNLSASRPQDRQFILSSKKLLLSDSGFYLCAWSVLGIMNTEAFFGQGTRLTVV.

The CDR3 region has the DNA TGTGCCAGCAGCGTAGGAAAGGTTGGCGGGGACTCCTACAATGAGCAGTTCTTC. As protein: CASSVGKVGGDSYNEQFF. This chain joins TRBV9 and TRBJ2-1; a weak D match, TRBD2 (6 bases). Per germline, CDR1 SGDLS and CDR2 YYNGEE. Trimming left V 0 bases short and J 0 bases short, with 16 bases between. This CDR3 spans 18 amino acids.

This rearrangement joins TRBV7-9 to TRBJ2-2, with D unresolved. Germline loops: CDR1 SEHNR, CDR2 FQNEAQ (reference sequence). The CDR3 loop spans 14 amino acids. V was shortened by 1 base and J by 5 bases, with 8 bases between the two germline ends. CDR3 in DNA: TGTGCCAGCAGCTTAGGCCGGTTGACCGGGGAGCTGTTTTTT. This codes for CASSLGRLTGELFF.

Concerning this clone itself: Other DNA sequences in the same sample also yield this CDR3. The rearrangement joins TRBV5-1 to TRBJ2-5, with D uncertain. Germline values: CDR1 SGHRS, CDR2 YFSETQ. The CDR3 has 13 amino acids. V lost 0 bases and J lost 3, with 6 bases in between. The CDR3 nucleotides read TGCGCCAGCAGCTTGGGTCGGGAAGAGACCCAGTACTTC. Translation gives CASSLGREETQYF.

The V call is TRBV3-1 (or the pseudogene TRBV3-2), the J call TRBJ2-2; no reliable D call. The CDR3 contains 16 residues. Germline V gene sequence: CDR1 LGHDT, CDR2 YNNKEL (reference sequence). V was shortened by 4 bases and J by 0 bases, with 12 bases between the two germline ends. The CDR3 spells CASSRLPGSNTGELFF. The CDR3 DNA is TGTGCCAGCAGCCGTCTCCCCGGGTCGAACACCGGGGAGCTGTTTTTT.

This clone was counted a single time. The chain uses TRBV7-9 and TRBJ1-4; no definite D call. Germline-derived CDR1 and CDR2 are SEHNR and FQNEAQ (reference sequence). CDR3 size: 14 residues. The V and J ends lost 5 bases and 8 bases respectively, with 15 bases between them. The CDR3 bases are TGTGCCAGCAGCATAGGCCCCTTGGAGGAAAAACTGTTTTTT. Amino acid sequence: CASSIGPLEEKLFF.

This clone has more than one count but fewer than ten. The chain is built from TRBV27 and TRBJ2-1; 14 bases fit TRBD2. V was clipped by 5 bases and J by 6 bases; unmatched bases: 9. Germline V gives CDR1 MNHEY, CDR2 SMNVEV (reference sequence). This CDR3 is built from 17 residues. The CDR3 is CASSTWTSGGQGNEQFF. The CDR3 nucleotides read TGTGCCAGCAGTACCTGGACTAGCGGGGGGCAGGGCAATGAGCAGTTCTTC.